These 16 T cell receptor beta chains came from one sample sequenced in a study of T cell responses to AZD1222 COVID-19 vaccine. Clones were sequenced by immunoSEQ multiplex PCR, and TCRdb holds only the in-frame ones, with some missing. The sample includes approximately 100,000 clones, around 85% seen only once; the top ten take 4.5%. The sample consisted of peripheral blood, taken 28 days after the second AZD1222 dose. The receptor source for this set is an adult who received the AZD1222 COVID-19 vaccine.

J is TRBJ2-7 and V is TRBV11-2; TRBD1 matches at 7 bases. This CDR3 is built from 14 residues. CDR1 SGHAT and CDR2 FQNNGV come from the germline V gene. With 1 base clipped from V and 1 base from J, the junction kept 1 base outside the gene matches. The CDR3 is CASSLGDRSYEQYF. In DNA form, the CDR3 reads TGTGCCAGCAGCTTAGGGGACAGATCCTACGAGCAGTACTTC.

The CDR3 spells CASSGWTGEEQYF. CDR3 sequence (DNA): TGTGCCAGTAGTGGATGGACAGGGGAAGAGCAGTACTTC. V and J are TRBV19 and TRBJ2-7, with TRBD1 identical over 9 bases. This CDR3 has 13 residues. Germline V gives CDR1 LNHDA, CDR2 SQIVND (reference sequence). The V and J ends lost 5 bases and 7 bases, in that order; junction bases with no gene match: 6.

This chain joins TRBV6-5 and TRBJ1-2; TRBD1 aligns across 7 bases. The junction had 0 bases not matched to a gene; V was cut back by 6 bases and J by 5 bases. From germline, CDR1 is MNHEY and CDR2 SVGAGI. The CDR3 loop spans 11 amino acids. CDR3 DNA: TGTGCCAGCAGACAGGGGTATGGCTACACCTTC. Amino acids: CASRQGYGYTF.

The gene calls are TRBV6-6 and TRBJ2-1; 7 positions match TRBD1. CDR3 size: 14 residues. J was trimmed by 2 bases and V by 6 bases; bases with no gene match: 4. The germline gives CDR1 MNHNY, CDR2 SVGAGI (reference sequence). This CDR3 is CASSRQGAYNEQFF. CDR3 DNA: TGTGCCAGCAGCCGACAGGGAGCCTACAATGAGCAGTTCTTC.

The chain recombines TRBV7-6 with TRBJ2-2; unclear D gene. CDR3 length: 13 residues. With 3 bases removed from V and 6 bases from J, the gap between germline ends came to 8 bases. The germline gives CDR1 SGHVS, CDR2 FNYEAQ. The CDR3 is CASSLWRAGELFF. CDR3 nucleotide sequence: TGTGCCAGCAGCTTGTGGCGCGCCGGGGAGCTGTTTTTT.

This chain uses TRBV7-2 with TRBJ2-7; weak D call: TRBD2 (6 bases). The ends were cut back, 3 bases at V and 6 bases at J, with 15 bases in the middle. CDR1 and CDR2 from the germline V gene are SGHTA and FQGNSA. The CDR3 consists of 14 residues. In DNA form, the CDR3 reads TGTGCCAGCAGCTTGAGGGCGGGAAACGCCGAGCAGTACTTC. Residues: CASSLRAGNAEQYF.

The table lists this clone with a count of one. The CDR3 nucleotides read TGTGCCAGCAGCCCGGGGACAGTGAACACTGAAGCTTTCTTT. Protein sequence: CASSPGTVNTEAFF. This rearrangement joins TRBV7-8 to TRBJ1-1; 7 bases line up with TRBD1. V was pared by 5 bases and J by 0 bases, with 3 bases of the junction left unmatched. The CDR3 totals 14 residues. From germline, CDR1 is SGHVS and CDR2 FQNEAQ.

This clone is a singleton in its sample. CDR3 residues: CSVTTEGRKYGYTF. CDR3 bases: TGCAGCGTTACTACGGAGGGGAGGAAGTATGGCTACACCTTC. This rearrangement joins TRBV29-1 to TRBJ1-2, with a weak D call TRBD1 (5 bases). Trimming took 5 bases from V and 5 from J, leaving 18 bases between them. The CDR3 runs to 14 residues. The germline CDR1 and CDR2 sequences are SQVTM and ANQGSEA.

This clone was seen at least ten times. The rearrangement joins TRBV19 to TRBJ1-3; no clear D gene. The CDR3 extends over 15 amino acids. Trimming stripped 2 bases from V and 0 bases from J, with 8 bases between. Germline V gives CDR1 LNHDA, CDR2 SQIVND (reference sequence). The CDR3 DNA is TGTGCCAGTAGTATATGGGCCAGCTCTGGAAACACCATATATTTT. Translating it yields CASSIWASSGNTIYF.

In nucleotides, the CDR3 is TGTGCCAGCAGCACAGACACGGGCGGCAATCAGCCCCAGCATTTT. Translation gives CASSTDTGGNQPQHF. J is TRBJ1-5 and V is TRBV7-9; D is unclear. CDR1 is SEHNR, CDR2 FQNEAQ, per germline (reference sequence). The CDR3 totals 15 residues. Trimming took 5 bases from V and 2 from J, leaving 13 bases between them.

The chain has TRBV7-9 and TRBJ1-2; no clear D gene. CDR1 is SEHNR, CDR2 FQNEAQ, per germline (reference sequence). Trimming pared 5 bases from V and 3 bases from J, leaving 7 bases between. The CDR3 contains 12 residues. In nucleotides, the CDR3 is TGTGCCAGCAGCGGGAGTGACTATGGCTACACCTTC. It encodes CASSGSDYGYTF.

V and J are TRBV11-2 and TRBJ2-3; TRBD2 might be the D (7 bases). The CDR3 is 15 amino acids. Germline lookup yields CDR1 SGHAT and CDR2 FQNNGV. Trimming stripped 5 bases from V and 3 bases from J, with 15 bases between. This chain's CDR3 is CASSDLGGATDTQYF. The CDR3 nucleotides are TGTGCCAGCAGCGACCTGGGGGGGGCAACAGATACGCAGTATTTT.

This clone was recorded only once. V and J are TRBV7-9 and TRBJ2-1, with D maybe TRBD1 (6 bases). From germline, CDR1 is SEHNR and CDR2 FQNEAQ (reference sequence). CDR3 length equals 14 residues. V was trimmed by 5 bases and J by 4 bases, leaving 12 bases between them. Here the CDR3 reads CASSLTQGYNEQFF. The CDR3 DNA reads TGTGCCAGCAGCCTGACACAGGGATACAATGAGCAGTTCTTC.

The CDR3 loop reads CASSLTGVKDNEQFF. The CDR3 coding sequence is TGTGCCAGCAGTTTGACAGGGGTGAAAGACAATGAGCAGTTCTTC. V gene TRBV27 combines with J gene TRBJ2-1, with 8 bases fitting TRBD1. This CDR3 has 15 amino acids. CDR1 and CDR2 (germline): MNHEY, SMNVEV (reference sequence). Trimming cost V 3 bases and J 5 bases; bases outside gene matches: 6.

The CDR3 DNA sequence: TGTGCCAGCTTGGGGACAGGGTACAGCGAGCAGTACTTC. This codes for CASLGTGYSEQYF. The J gene is TRBJ2-7, the V gene TRBV12-3 or TRBV12-4; TRBD1 agrees at 9 bases. V lost 8 bases, J lost 6 bases, and 8 bases stayed unmatched. This CDR3 region has 13 residues.

This clone was counted once. The chain links TRBV25-1 to TRBJ2-6; 9 bases line up with TRBD1. J lost 5 bases, V lost 4 bases, and 12 bases had no gene match. CDR1 MGHDK and CDR2 SYGVNS come from the germline V gene. The CDR3 consists of 18 residues. The CDR3 loop is CASSGETGGFRWANVLTF. CDR3 coding DNA: TGTGCCAGCAGTGGCGAGACAGGGGGTTTCAGGTGGGCCAACGTCCTGACTTTC.